A selection of T cell receptor beta chains follows, all from one sample in a study of T cell changes during pregnancy in multiple sclerosis. The method was immunoSEQ multiplex PCR; TCRdb's version includes in-frame clones alone and lacks a portion of them. The sample lists about 20,000 clones; 91% were seen once. The sequences come from CD4+ T cells from peripheral blood mononuclear cells, collected after pregnancy. The receptors here all came from a female donor in good health, enrolled as a control in a pregnancy study. Each CDR3 is given with its conserved first and last residue. A D gene is named only where the DNA matches it firmly. Some rows have no size entry. The others give once, few or many, or a class for an expanded clone.

D: TRBD1; V: TRBV29-1; J: TRBJ2-5; size: .; CDR3: CSVEDRDRGQSVQYF; DNA: TGCAGCGTTGAAGACCGGGACAGGGGGCAATCCGTGCAGTACTTC
D: .; V: TRBV2; J: TRBJ1-6; size: few; CDR3: CASSDRGGNSPLHF; DNA: TGTGCCAGCAGTGACAGGGGAGGGAATTCACCCCTCCACTTT
D: TRBD1; V: TRBV9; J: TRBJ2-3; size: .; CDR3: CASSRREGTADTQYF; DNA: TGTGCCAGCAGCCGTAGGGAAGGGACAGCAGATACGCAGTATTTT
D: .; V: TRBV2; J: TRBJ1-6; size: .; CDR3: CASSELTRANSPLHF; DNA: TGTGCCAGCAGTGAACTAACCAGGGCAAATTCACCCCTCCACTTT
D: TRBD2; V: TRBV28; J: TRBJ2-2; size: .; CDR3: CASSLSSGVAGELFF; DNA: TGTGCCAGCAGTTTGTCTAGCGGAGTTGCCGGGGAGCTGTTTTTT
D: .; V: TRBV18; J: TRBJ2-7; size: .; CDR3: CASSETTGYEQYF; DNA: TGTGCCAGCTCAGAAACGACAGGCTACGAGCAGTACTTC
D: TRBD1; V: TRBV7-6; J: TRBJ1-4; size: .; CDR3: CASSSDRVKEKLFF; DNA: TGTGCCAGCAGCTCAGACAGGGTTAAGGAAAAACTGTTTTTT
D: .; V: TRBV9; J: TRBJ1-1; size: .; CDR3: CASSIGGDTEAFF; DNA: TGTGCCAGCAGCATTGGGGGCGACACTGAAGCTTTCTTT
D: .; V: TRBV27; J: TRBJ1-4; size: .; CDR3: CASSSLGEANEKLFF; DNA: TGTGCCAGCAGTTCCCTTGGGGAGGCTAATGAAAAACTGTTTTTT
D: TRBD1; V: TRBV27; J: TRBJ1-1; size: .; CDR3: CASSRTGNVAEAFF; DNA: TGTGCCAGCAGCCGGACAGGGAACGTCGCTGAAGCTTTCTTT
D: .; V: TRBV7-8; J: TRBJ1-3; size: .; CDR3: CASSKNTGNTIYF; DNA: TGTGCCAGCAGCAAAAACACCGGAAACACCATATATTTT
D: TRBD1; V: TRBV2; J: TRBJ1-1; size: .; CDR3: CASTRTGVNTEAFF; DNA: TGTGCCAGCACTCGGACAGGAGTGAACACTGAAGCTTTCTTT
D: TRBD2; V: TRBV19; J: TRBJ2-1; size: .; CDR3: CASSKPGFRAGEGNEQFF; DNA: TGTGCCAGTAGTAAGCCCGGTTTTAGGGCGGGAGAAGGCAATGAGCAGTTCTTC
D: TRBD1; V: TRBV27; J: TRBJ2-2; size: .; CDR3: CASRSGQGEPGELFF; DNA: TGTGCCAGCAGGTCGGGACAGGGGGAGCCCGGGGAGCTGTTTTTT
D: TRBD1; V: TRBV19; J: TRBJ1-1; size: few; CDR3: CASSMTGGGTEAFF; DNA: TGTGCCAGTAGTATGACAGGGGGAGGCACTGAAGCTTTCTTT
D: .; V: TRBV27; J: TRBJ2-7; size: .; CDR3: CATSMGSSYEQYF; DNA: TGTGCCACCTCCATGGGCAGCAGCTACGAGCAGTACTTC
D: .; V: TRBV27; J: TRBJ1-1; size: .; CDR3: CASSLDTMNTEAFF; DNA: TGTGCCAGCAGCCTGGACACCATGAACACTGAAGCTTTCTTT
D: TRBD2; V: TRBV30; J: TRBJ2-3; size: .; CDR3: CAWRPPRTSFTDTQYF; DNA: TGTGCCTGGAGACCCCCCCGGACTAGCTTCACAGATACGCAGTATTTT
D: TRBD2; V: TRBV29-1; J: TRBJ2-3; size: .; CDR3: CSVGTSGTDTQYF; DNA: TGCAGCGTTGGGACTAGCGGCACAGATACGCAGTATTTT
D: .; V: TRBV7-2; J: TRBJ1-1; size: .; CDR3: CASSLAGTEAFF; DNA: TGTGCCAGCAGCTTAGCCGGGACAGAAGCTTTCTTT
D: .; V: TRBV6-1; J: TRBJ1-1; size: .; CDR3: CASSDAGVAFF; DNA: TGTGCCAGCAGTGATGCAGGGGTAGCTTTCTTT
D: TRBD2; V: TRBV5-1; J: TRBJ2-1; size: .; CDR3: CASCRSGTDEQFF; DNA: TGCGCCAGCTGCCGTAGCGGGACGGATGAGCAGTTCTTC
D: .; V: TRBV5-4; J: TRBJ1-2; size: .; CDR3: CASSLSTYNYGYTF; DNA: TGTGCCAGCAGCTTGAGTACCTATAACTATGGCTACACCTTC
D: TRBD1; V: TRBV2; J: TRBJ2-5; size: .; CDR3: CASSWGQWGETQYF; DNA: TGTGCCAGCAGTTGGGGACAGTGGGGAGAGACCCAGTACTTC
D: .; V: TRBV18; J: TRBJ2-7; size: .; CDR3: CASSPRQGTYEQYF; DNA: TGTGCCAGCTCACCACGGCAGGGAACCTACGAGCAGTACTTC
D: TRBD1; V: TRBV23-1; J: TRBJ1-1; size: .; CDR3: CASSRPTGGTEAFF; DNA: TGCGCCAGCAGCCGACCTACAGGGGGAACTGAAGCTTTCTTT
D: TRBD1; V: TRBV6-5; J: TRBJ2-7; size: .; CDR3: CASSFATGGLYEQYF; DNA: TGTGCCAGCAGCTTCGCTACAGGGGGCCTCTACGAGCAGTACTTC
D: .; V: TRBV28; J: TRBJ2-1; size: .; CDR3: CASGPPTTYNEQFF; DNA: TGTGCCAGCGGCCCCCCCACTACCTACAATGAGCAGTTCTTC
D: TRBD1; V: TRBV7-3; J: TRBJ2-2; size: .; CDR3: CASSFTTGTAYTGELFF; DNA: TGTGCCAGCAGCTTCACTACCGGGACAGCCTACACCGGGGAGCTGTTTTTT
D: .; V: TRBV28; J: TRBJ1-5; size: .; CDR3: CASSGADRHNQPQHF; DNA: TGTGCCAGCAGTGGGGCTGACCGGCACAATCAGCCCCAGCATTTT